The rows below give T cell receptor beta chains drawn from one sample of a study of cytomegalovirus exposure and HLA in healthy donors. Using immunoSEQ multiplex PCR, the repertoire was profiled, and TCRdb retains in-frame clones only, with some absent. The sample lists about 160,000 clones; roughly 85% were seen once. The material sequenced was PBMCs. These receptors were taken from a woman aged 45 to 65 in good health and CMV-seronegative. The CDR3 runs from the conserved cysteine through the conserved F or W. The D gene is left open where the match is weak. Clone size is shown for a subset of rows, as once, few, many or a class of expanded clone.

clone_size	j_call	d_call	v_call	cdr3_aa	cdr3_nt
.	TRBJ1-1	.	TRBV9	CASRPTKPGAFF	TGTGCCAGCAGACCTACAAAACCCGGGGCTTTCTTT
.	TRBJ2-2	TRBD1	TRBV10-3	CAIRDPDRRNTGELFF	TGTGCCATCAGGGATCCGGACAGGCGAAACACCGGGGAGCTGTTTTTT
.	TRBJ2-3	TRBD1	TRBV5-1	CASSPRTGGTDTQYF	TGCGCCAGCAGCCCACGGACAGGGGGCACAGATACGCAGTATTTT
.	TRBJ2-1	.	TRBV7-2	CASSYSQHEQFF	TGTGCCAGCAGCTACTCTCAACATGAGCAGTTCTTC
.	TRBJ1-2	.	TRBV28	CASTLAGTNLDYGYTF	TGTGCCAGCACCCTCGCCGGGACAAACCTAGACTATGGCTACACCTTC
once	TRBJ2-3	TRBD2	TRBV4-2	CASSQGLAGDTDTQYF	TGTGCCAGCAGCCAAGGACTAGCGGGGGACACAGATACGCAGTATTTT
.	TRBJ2-5	TRBD1	TRBV4-3	CASSPRGFSETQYF	TGCGCCAGCAGCCCCAGGGGGTTTAGTGAGACCCAGTACTTC
.	TRBJ2-3	TRBD2	TRBV10-3	CAISEPGGLAGLQYF	TGTGCCATCAGTGAGCCGGGGGGGCTAGCGGGACTGCAGTATTTT
.	TRBJ2-3	TRBD2	TRBV7-3	CASSPRASGYTDTQYF	TGTGCCAGCAGCCCTAGGGCTAGCGGATACACAGATACGCAGTATTTT
.	TRBJ2-7	.	TRBV13	CASSISRGYYEQYF	TGTGCCAGCAGCATTTCCAGGGGTTACTACGAGCAGTACTTC
.	TRBJ2-3	.	TRBV19	CASKAGNTDTQYF	TGTGCCAGTAAGGCAGGGAACACAGATACGCAGTATTTT
.	TRBJ2-7	.	TRBV6-6	CASSYRYEQYF	TGTGCCAGCAGTTACCGCTACGAGCAGTACTTC
.	TRBJ2-1	.	TRBV28	CAIIPLRENYNEQFF	TGTGCCATTATCCCCCTCCGGGAGAACTACAATGAGCAGTTCTTC
.	TRBJ1-4	.	TRBV4-1	CASSQDVQAGWEKLFF	TGCGCCAGCAGCCAAGATGTTCAGGCGGGGTGGGAAAAACTGTTTTTT
.	TRBJ1-2	.	TRBV6-5	CASSLDWNYGYTF	TGTGCCAGCAGTCTCGACTGGAACTATGGCTACACCTTC
.	TRBJ1-1	.	TRBV30	CARKGPTFMNTEAFF	TGTGCTCGAAAGGGGCCGACCTTTATGAACACTGAAGCTTTCTTT
.	TRBJ2-3	TRBD2	TRBV7-2	CASSLAVAGGSDTQYF	TGTGCCAGCAGCTTAGCGGTAGCGGGGGGTTCCGATACGCAGTATTTT
few	TRBJ1-1	.	TRBV2	CASSDLGVWTEAFF	TGTGCCAGCAGTGACCTTGGAGTATGGACTGAAGCTTTCTTT
.	TRBJ1-6	.	TRBV2	CASSQEYNSPLHF	TGTGCCAGTTCACAGGAGTATAATTCACCCCTCCACTTT
.	TRBJ1-5	TRBD1	TRBV10-3	CAISTGTGGLGPQHF	TGTGCCATCAGTACCGGGACAGGGGGTCTGGGGCCCCAGCATTTT
.	TRBJ2-3	.	TRBV6-5	CASTLPGADTQYF	TGTGCCAGCACCCTACCAGGGGCAGATACGCAGTATTTT
.	TRBJ1-2	TRBD1	TRBV19	CASSIQDRSYGYTF	TGTGCCAGTAGTATTCAGGACAGGAGCTATGGCTACACCTTC
.	TRBJ2-7	.	TRBV14	CASSQALSGTKFSSYEQYF	TGTGCCAGCAGCCAAGCTCTGTCAGGGACAAAGTTTTCCTCCTACGAGCAGTACTTC
few	TRBJ2-3	.	TRBV5-1	CASSLGQGSFSSTDTQYF	TGCGCCAGCAGCCTGGGCCAGGGGTCATTCTCTAGCACAGATACGCAGTATTTT
.	TRBJ2-7	.	TRBV28	CASWTDLLGRRRHEQYF	TGTGCCAGCTGGACAGACTTACTGGGGCGTCGACGCCACGAGCAGTACTTC
.	TRBJ1-2	.	TRBV27	CASSFTGTNYGYTF	TGTGCCAGCAGTTTTACAGGGACTAACTATGGCTACACCTTC
.	TRBJ1-4	.	TRBV5-4	CASSVTTTNEKLFF	TGTGCCAGCAGTGTAACTACAACTAATGAAAAACTGTTTTTT
.	TRBJ2-2	.	TRBV9	CASSPWGAGNTGELFF	TGTGCCAGCAGCCCCTGGGGAGCGGGGAACACCGGGGAGCTGTTTTTT
.	TRBJ1-6	.	TRBV14	CASSQEGEAPLHF	TGTGCCAGCAGCCAAGAAGGGGAGGCACCCCTCCACTTT
few	TRBJ2-7	TRBD1	TRBV4-2	CASSSWTGGTEQYF	TGTGCCAGCAGCTCTTGGACAGGGGGGACCGAGCAGTACTTC
.	TRBJ1-1	.	TRBV19	CASSMSGVRAFF	TGTGCCAGTAGTATGTCAGGGGTTCGTGCTTTCTTT
.	TRBJ2-7	.	TRBV7-9	CASSLGADTYEQYF	TGTGCCAGCAGCTTAGGGGCTGACACCTACGAGCAGTACTTC
.	TRBJ2-7	TRBD1	TRBV4-3	CASSRDSGKTYEQYF	TGCGCCAGCAGCCGGGACAGCGGAAAAACCTACGAGCAGTACTTC
.	TRBJ1-2	.	TRBV7-9	CASSAGRGFNYGYTF	TGTGCCAGCAGCGCAGGGCGGGGATTTAACTATGGCTACACCTTC
.	TRBJ2-3	TRBD2	TRBV19	CASSVQSSGPHTDTQYF	TGTGCCAGTAGTGTCCAATCTAGCGGACCCCACACAGATACGCAGTATTTT
.	TRBJ2-7	.	TRBV25-1	CASRETGSSYEQYF	TGTGCCAGCAGGGAAACAGGGAGTTCGTACGAGCAGTACTTC
.	TRBJ2-5	.	TRBV7-3	CASSLNPAPTQETQYF	TGTGCCAGCAGCTTAAACCCCGCGCCAACCCAAGAGACCCAGTACTTC